This is a list of T cell receptor beta chains from one sample in a study of Ad26.COV2.S vaccination and SARS-CoV-2 variants. TCRdb's table, derived via immunoSEQ multiplex PCR, lists solely in-frame clones and lacks some. Of around 300,000 clones detected, almost 90% appear once; the ten largest clones hold approximately 5.8%. The material sequenced was peripheral blood, taken in a trial of Ad26.COV2.S vaccine versus placebo. The receptor set was obtained from a person aged 18-60 years who received the Ad26.COV2.S COVID-19 vaccine or a placebo. The CDR3 runs from the conserved cysteine through the conserved F or W. A D gene is named only where the DNA matches it firmly. Only some rows state a clone size, as once, few, many or a class for expanded clones.

>few|TRBJ1-5|TRBV7-2|-
CASSSNGDQPQHF
TGTGCCAGCAGCTCGAACGGCGATCAGCCCCAGCATTTT
>-|TRBJ1-1|TRBV10-3|-
CAISFGPGNTEAFF
TGTGCCATCTCTTTCGGCCCGGGGAACACTGAAGCTTTCTTT
>-|TRBJ1-5|TRBV7-9|-
CASSLGVQPQHF
TGTGCCAGCAGCTTGGGGGTTCAGCCCCAGCATTTT
>-|TRBJ1-2|TRBV4-3|-
CASSQDITWGGGYTF
TGCGCCAGCAGCCAAGATATAACCTGGGGAGGAGGCTACACCTTC
>once|TRBJ2-1|TRBV3-1/TRBV3-2|TRBD2
CASSQDPSGGRNEQFF
TGTGCCAGCAGCCAAGACCCTAGCGGGGGGAGGAATGAGCAGTTCTTC
>few|TRBJ1-6|TRBV19|-
CASRVSSYNSPLHF
TGTGCCAGTAGGGTGAGCTCCTATAATTCACCCCTCCACTTT
>-|TRBJ1-1|TRBV19|TRBD1
CASSILPPSTGADTEAFF
TGTGCCAGTAGTATCCTACCTCCCTCGACAGGGGCGGACACTGAAGCTTTCTTT
>-|TRBJ2-2|TRBV4-1|TRBD2
CASSPLGVAGGANTGELFF
TGCGCCAGCAGCCCCCTCGGAGTAGCGGGGGGCGCGAACACCGGGGAGCTGTTTTTT
>-|TRBJ1-1|TRBV7-8|TRBD1
CASSQATGQGGTEAFF
TGTGCCAGCAGCCAGGCTACGGGACAGGGTGGCACTGAAGCTTTCTTT
>-|TRBJ1-3|TRBV4-3|TRBD1
CASSPQGARGNTIYF
TGCGCCAGCAGCCCGCAGGGGGCGAGGGGAAACACCATATATTTT
>-|TRBJ1-2|TRBV3-1/TRBV3-2|TRBD1
CASSQNFQGDYTF
TGTGCCAGCAGCCAAAACTTCCAGGGGGACTACACCTTC
>-|TRBJ2-5|TRBV7-9|-
CASSLGTVNQETQYF
TGTGCCAGCAGCTTAGGTACAGTTAACCAAGAGACCCAGTACTTC
>once|TRBJ2-2|TRBV18|-
CASSPIGGDTGELFF
TGTGCCAGCTCACCGATCGGAGGGGACACCGGGGAGCTGTTTTTT
>-|TRBJ1-2|TRBV5-6|-
CASSFGPGQGGYTF
TGTGCCAGCAGCTTTGGGCCGGGCCAGGGGGGCTACACCTTC
>-|TRBJ2-1|TRBV7-8|TRBD2
CASSLVGTSGGNNEQFF
TGTGCCAGCAGCTTAGTGGGGACTAGCGGGGGTAACAATGAGCAGTTCTTC
>once|TRBJ1-2|TRBV12-3/TRBV12-4|-
CASGPENGYTF
TGTGCCAGCGGCCCAGAAAATGGCTACACCTTC
>-|TRBJ1-1|TRBV27|-
CASRKNRDTEAFF
TGTGCCAGCAGGAAAAACAGGGATACTGAAGCTTTCTTT
>-|TRBJ2-5|TRBV28|TRBD1
CASNSNRDSQKETQYF
TGTGCCAGCAACAGCAACCGGGACAGCCAAAAAGAGACCCAGTACTTC
>-|TRBJ1-3|TRBV6-5|-
CASSYSNGNTIYF
TGTGCCAGCAGTTACTCGAATGGAAACACCATATATTTT
>-|TRBJ1-2|TRBV4-1|-
CASSQDDRLYYGYTF
TGCGCCAGCAGCCAAGATGACAGGCTCTATTATGGCTACACCTTC
>-|TRBJ2-5|TRBV6-2/TRBV6-3|-
CASSYRDYRGGETQYF
TGTGCCAGCAGTTACCGAGACTACCGAGGGGGAGAGACCCAGTACTTC
>-|TRBJ1-2|TRBV20-1|-
CSARSGGGYTF
TGCAGTGCTAGATCGGGGGGTGGCTACACCTTC
>-|TRBJ2-1|TRBV4-1|-
CASSLPPQNEQFF
TGCGCCAGCAGCCTCCCCCCCCAGAATGAGCAGTTCTTC
>few|TRBJ2-7|TRBV27|-
CASSLAGPYEQYF
TGTGCCAGCAGTTTGGCAGGGCCCTACGAGCAGTACTTC
>-|TRBJ1-3|TRBV28|-
CASSFRTWRRAGPGNTIYF
TGTGCCAGCAGCTTTCGGACCTGGCGGCGCGCCGGTCCTGGAAACACCATATATTTT
>-|TRBJ2-4|TRBV27|TRBD1
CASSLDRESIQYF
TGTGCCAGCAGTCTCGACAGGGAGAGCATTCAGTACTTC
>-|TRBJ2-3|TRBV10-3|TRBD2
CAIRGFGGATDTQYF
TGTGCCATCAGAGGGTTCGGGGGGGCCACAGATACGCAGTATTTT
>-|TRBJ2-2|TRBV30|-
CAWSAGLLGELFF
TGTGCCTGGAGTGCGGGCCTGCTGGGGGAGCTGTTTTTT
>-|TRBJ2-7|TRBV5-1|-
CASSLEEAQGHEQYF
TGCGCCAGCAGCTTAGAAGAGGCACAGGGCCACGAGCAGTACTTC
>few|TRBJ2-7|TRBV3-1/TRBV3-2|TRBD1
CASSQGGTGIRF
TGTGCCAGCAGCCAAGGGGGGACAGGCATCCGCTTC
>-|TRBJ2-3|TRBV7-3|-
CASSLRTAADTQYF
TGTGCCAGCAGCTTAAGAACTGCGGCGGATACGCAGTATTTT
>-|TRBJ2-4|TRBV28|-
CASSSTAKNIQYF
TGTGCCAGCAGTTCGACAGCTAAAAACATTCAGTACTTC
>few|TRBJ2-6|TRBV6-6|-
CASGRHPGANVLTF
TGTGCCAGCGGAAGGCACCCTGGGGCCAACGTCCTGACTTTC
>-|TRBJ1-2|TRBV12-3/TRBV12-4|-
CASSLILGGGYTF
TGTGCCAGCAGTTTAATTTTGGGGGGGGGCTACACCTTC
>-|TRBJ2-1|TRBV12-5|TRBD2
CASGLVRGLAGVGEQFF
TGTGCTAGTGGTTTGGTACGTGGACTAGCGGGAGTGGGTGAGCAGTTCTTC
>-|TRBJ2-1|TRBV5-1|-
CASSFDLYNEQFF
TGCGCCAGCAGCTTTGACTTATACAATGAGCAGTTCTTC
>-|TRBJ2-1|TRBV3-1/TRBV3-2|-
CASSHRSAGSNEQFF
TGTGCCAGCAGCCATCGGTCGGCGGGGAGCAATGAGCAGTTCTTC
>-|TRBJ2-7|TRBV6-2/TRBV6-3|-
CASSYEPWGRGNEQYF
TGTGCCAGCAGTTACGAACCGTGGGGCAGGGGCAACGAGCAGTACTTC
>-|TRBJ1-2|TRBV10-2|TRBD1
CASSWSGTAYGYTF
TGCGCCAGCAGCTGGTCCGGGACAGCATATGGCTACACCTTC
>-|TRBJ1-6|TRBV25-1|TRBD1
CASSERGQGESPLHF
TGTGCCAGCAGTGAAAGGGGACAGGGTGAATCACCCCTCCACTTT
>-|TRBJ2-7|TRBV6-5|TRBD2
CASSPGGYYEQYF
TGTGCCAGCAGCCCGGGGGGGTACTACGAGCAGTACTTC
>-|TRBJ2-1|TRBV27|-
CASSLLRDNEQFF
TGTGCCAGCAGTTTACTCAGAGACAATGAGCAGTTCTTC
>-|TRBJ2-1|TRBV9|TRBD2
CASSVEALAVLYNEQFF
TGTGCCAGCAGCGTAGAAGCACTAGCGGTGCTCTACAATGAGCAGTTCTTC
>once|TRBJ2-2|TRBV18|-
CASSRTENTGELFF
TGTGCCAGCTCACGGACAGAGAACACCGGGGAGCTGTTTTTT
>-|TRBJ1-1|TRBV19|-
CASSIQGNTEAFF
TGTGCCAGTAGTATCCAGGGGAACACTGAAGCTTTCTTT
>-|TRBJ2-5|TRBV5-4|-
CASTSPPGYETQYF
TGTGCCAGCACCTCGCCTCCAGGATATGAGACCCAGTACTTC